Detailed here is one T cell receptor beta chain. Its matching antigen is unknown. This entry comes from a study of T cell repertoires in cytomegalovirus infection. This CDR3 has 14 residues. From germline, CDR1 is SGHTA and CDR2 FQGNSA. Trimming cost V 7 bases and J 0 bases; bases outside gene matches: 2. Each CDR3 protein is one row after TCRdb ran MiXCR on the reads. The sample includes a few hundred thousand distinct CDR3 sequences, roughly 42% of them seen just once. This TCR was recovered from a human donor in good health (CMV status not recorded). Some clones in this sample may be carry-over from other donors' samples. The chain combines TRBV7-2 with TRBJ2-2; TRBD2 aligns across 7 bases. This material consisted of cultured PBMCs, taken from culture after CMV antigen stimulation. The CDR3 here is CASTLAANTGELFF. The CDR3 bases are TGTGCCAGCACCCTAGCGGCGAACACCGGGGAGCTGTTTTTT.